This TCR beta chain stems from a study of CD8 T cells in ankylosing spondylitis. Findings and limits, study-wide: Blood of patients with ankylosing spondylitis appeared to be characterized by a TCR beta motif of roughly eight highly homologous variants. Some motif variants were previously reported in reactive arthritis synovial fluid and blood.

On this clonotype itself: Its matching antigen is unknown.

V was shortened by 3 bases and J by 6 bases, with 9 bases between the two germline ends. This CDR3 has 12 residues. Germline values: CDR1 SEHNR, CDR2 FQNEAQ (reference sequence). The authors made TCR beta libraries by quantitative 5'-RACE with molecular barcodes. In TCRdb, the 5' RACE reads were re-called with MiXCR into one record per CDR3 protein. Here the sample spans some 140,000 distinct CDR3 sequences, approximately 17% being singletons. The receptor's source is a male donor with ankylosing spondylitis. The chain recombines TRBV7-9 with TRBJ2-7; D may correspond to TRBD1 or TRBD2 (5 bases each). The sample taken for sequencing was blood, either unsorted or a sorted T cell fraction (not recorded which). CDR3 amino acids: CASSFQGAEQYF. CDR3 bases: TGTGCCAGCAGCTTTCAGGGAGCCGAGCAGTACTTC.